Each of the 18 T cell receptor beta chains below was sequenced from the same sample in a study of immune evolution from preneoplasia to lung adenocarcinoma. The repertoire was sequenced with immunoSEQ multiplex PCR; TCRdb's copy has only in-frame clones and lacks some. Of about 9,100 clones in the sample, 75% to 90% were seen once. Sequenced sample: FFPE lung adenocarcinoma in situ tissue. The receptors come from a person aged 65-85 years with lung adenocarcinoma.

To note about this clone: Other DNA sequences in the same sample also yield this CDR3. This chain links TRBV5-1 with TRBJ1-4; 7 bases agree with TRBD1. After removal of 1 base from V and 5 bases from J, the junction contained 5 bases not matched to a gene. The CDR3 totals 15 residues. Germline CDR1 is SGHRS and CDR2 is YFSETQ. The CDR3 nucleotides are TGCGCCAGCAGCTTGTTACAGGGGCGGAATGAAAAACTGTTTTTT. Its translation: CASSLLQGRNEKLFF.

The J gene is TRBJ2-5, the V gene TRBV9, with 8 bases lining up with TRBD2. The germline CDR1 and CDR2 sequences are SGDLS and YYNGEE. Germline trimming cut 4 bases from V and 5 bases from J; bases unmatched to any gene: 10. CDR3 size: 15 residues. The CDR3 sequence: CASSRERESRETQYF. CDR3 in DNA: TGTGCCAGCAGCAGAGAGCGGGAGTCCCGGGAGACCCAGTACTTC.

This sequence joins TRBV28 and TRBJ1-1; tentative D call: TRBD1 (5 bases). V was cut by 5 bases and J by 0 bases, with 19 bases left in between. Germline assignment: CDR1 MDHEN and CDR2 SYDVKM. The CDR3 runs to 17 residues. For the CDR3, the DNA is TGTGCCAGCAGTCCCCCTACAGGACTAGGCGTGAACACTGAAGCTTTCTTT. Translation: CASSPPTGLGVNTEAFF.

This rearrangement joins TRBV29-1 to TRBJ2-5; D is unresolved. This CDR3 spans 12 amino acids. The germline V gene encodes CDR1 SQVTM and CDR2 ANQGSEA. V lost 6 bases and J 0 bases, leaving 8 bases between the germline ends. For the CDR3, the DNA is TGCAGCGTGACGGGCTACCAAGAGACCCAGTACTTC. The encoded protein is CSVTGYQETQYF.

This sequence joins TRBV7-2 and TRBJ2-1; no reliable D call. This CDR3 comprises 12 residues. V lost 5 bases and J 3 bases, leaving 5 bases between the germline ends. Germline V gives CDR1 SGHTA, CDR2 FQGNSA. In DNA form, the CDR3 reads TGTGCCAGCAGCCCGGACTACAATGAGCAGTTCTTC. This sequence encodes CASSPDYNEQFF.

The sample holds a few counts of this clone. The V gene is TRBV30, the J gene TRBJ1-1; D gene uncertain. The germline CDR1 and CDR2 sequences are GTSNPN and SVGIG (reference sequence). Trimming left V 5 bases short and J 3 bases short, with 13 bases between. The CDR3 has 13 residues. The CDR3 coding sequence is TGTGCCTGGGCCGTAGGAGGTTACACTGAAGCTTTCTTT. It translates to CAWAVGGYTEAFF.

The chain is built from TRBV5-8 and TRBJ1-1; D remains ambiguous. The V end lost 1 base, the J end lost 5 bases, and 12 bases lay between the germline ends. Germline CDR1 and CDR2: SGHTS and YDEGEE. There are 14 residues in the CDR3. CDR3 amino acids: CASSLTVGLTEAFF. Written as DNA, the CDR3 is TGTGCCAGCAGCTTGACGGTGGGGTTAACTGAAGCTTTCTTT.

The chain is built from TRBV5-6 and TRBJ2-1; tentatively, D is TRBD2 (5 bases). Between the trimmed V and J ends, which lost 4 bases and 1 base, there was a span of 6 bases. The CDR3 runs to 13 residues. Germline values: CDR1 SGHDT, CDR2 YYEEEE. The CDR3 sequence: CASSPGSYNEQFF. The CDR3 DNA reads TGTGCCAGCAGCCCGGGGTCCTACAATGAGCAGTTCTTC.

The table lists this clone with a few counts. V and J are TRBV27 and TRBJ2-7, with D possibly TRBD1 on 6 matching bases. There are 15 residues in the CDR3. Germline loops: CDR1 MNHEY, CDR2 SMNVEV (reference sequence). The germline V and J ends were trimmed by 6 bases and 6 bases, with 21 bases remaining between them. This chain's CDR3 is CASRQGQTMYSEQYF. The CDR3 nucleotides read TGTGCCAGCAGACAAGGACAGACTATGTACAGCGAGCAGTACTTC.

The chain recombines TRBV12-5 with TRBJ1-1; D remains ambiguous. The CDR3 consists of 13 residues. The V end was cut by 5 bases, the J end by 1 base, with 8 bases between. Germline loops: CDR1 LGHNT, CDR2 FRNRAP. CDR3 amino acids: CASGPERNTEAFF. DNA of the CDR3: TGTGCTAGTGGTCCAGAAAGGAACACTGAAGCTTTCTTT.

The chain has TRBV4-1 and TRBJ1-5; D is possibly TRBD1 (6 bases). Germline V gene lookup returns CDR1 MGHRA and CDR2 YSYEKL. V lost 0 bases and J lost 7, with 13 bases in between. CDR3 length: 15 residues. DNA of the CDR3: TGCGCCAGCAGCCAAGATTGGGGGCTCGAACAGCCCCAGCATTTT. Amino acids: CASSQDWGLEQPQHF.

The chain is built from TRBV7-3 and TRBJ2-7; 10 positions agree with TRBD2. The V segment lost 4 bases and the J segment 5 bases; nucleotides outside the gene matches: 2. The CDR3 loop spans 13 amino acids. CDR1 SGHTA and CDR2 FQGTGA come from the germline V gene. CDR3 in DNA: TGTGCCAGCAGCTGGACTAGCGGAAACGAGCAGTACTTC. Encoded protein: CASSWTSGNEQYF.

The chain links TRBV23-1 to TRBJ1-3; D unresolved. TRBV23-1 has ORF status, its function being uncertain. This CDR3 region has 17 residues. The germline V and J ends were trimmed by 2 bases and 3 bases, with 17 bases remaining between them. The CDR3 sequence: CASSQPQRWWNGNTIYF. CDR3 nucleotide sequence: TGCGCCAGCAGTCAACCGCAGAGGTGGTGGAATGGAAACACCATATATTTT.

This clone was detected a few times. V and J are TRBV7-9 and TRBJ2-1; 7 bases match TRBD1. J lost 11 bases, V lost 5 bases, and 21 bases had no gene match. The CDR3 is 17 residues long. Germline V gene data show CDR1 as SEHNR and CDR2 as FQNEAQ (reference sequence). The CDR3 protein is CASSPIPGDSSGGQQFF. For the CDR3, the DNA is TGTGCCAGCAGCCCCATCCCCGGGGACAGCTCTGGGGGTCAGCAGTTCTTC.

The genes are TRBV6-6 and TRBJ1-2; no clear D. The V gene's germline CDR1 is MNHNY and CDR2 SVGAGI (reference sequence). This CDR3 is 14 amino acids long. Trimming pared 7 bases from V and 4 bases from J, leaving 16 bases between. As DNA, the CDR3 is TGTGCCAGCACCCTCCCGGGGAAGGCCTATGGCTACACCTTC. Translating gives CASTLPGKAYGYTF.

The gene calls are TRBV5-1 and TRBJ2-7; tentatively, D is TRBD2 (7 bases). Trimming removed 4 bases from V and 6 bases from J, with 17 bases in between. CDR3 size: 14 residues. CDR1 is SGHRS and CDR2 is YFSETQ in the germline V gene. The CDR3 DNA reads as TGCGCCAGCAGCGTGACCTCGGGGGGCACCGAGCAGTACTTC. Translation gives CASSVTSGGTEQYF.

The V call is TRBV5-6, the J call TRBJ2-2, with unresolved D. This CDR3 is 13 amino acids long. Trimming stripped 4 bases from V and 2 bases from J, with 6 bases between. The germline V gene encodes CDR1 SGHDT and CDR2 YYEEEE. CDR3 nucleotide sequence: TGTGCCAGCAGCCTACAAAACACCGGGGAGCTGTTTTTT. Translation gives CASSLQNTGELFF.

This clone was detected only once. The chain has TRBV7-2 and TRBJ1-1, with D perhaps TRBD1 (5 bases). Germline lookup yields CDR1 SGHTA and CDR2 FQGNSA. Trimming pared 1 base from V and 6 bases from J, leaving 12 bases between. The CDR3 runs to 14 residues. For the CDR3, the DNA is TGTGCCAGCAGCTTAGGCAGGGAATATCCTGAAGCTTTCTTT. This codes for CASSLGREYPEAFF.